This TCR beta chain was sequenced during a study of CD8 T cells in Susac syndrome (dated by TCRdb to between 2018 and 2021). Broadly, across the study: The study used repertoire sequencing to test whether antigen drove CD8+ T cell activation and differentiation in Susac syndrome. General conclusions and limits of the study: The number of individuals in the TCR sequencing and HLA analysis was recognized as being relatively small.

The CDR3 runs 16 amino acids, cysteine and phenylalanine included. CDR3 DNA only is kept here, 48 bases in frame from base 1. V is pruned by 0 bases and J by 6 bases, leaving 11 bases of the junction without a gene match. CDR1 LGHNA and CDR2 YNFKEQ were looked up in the germline V gene. Peripheral blood CD8+ and CD4+ T cells from healthy donors, Susac syndrome patients and multiple sclerosis patients were profiled using high-throughput TCR beta sequencing. The multiple sclerosis controls were treatment-naive patients whose relapsing-remitting disease, either stable or active, fulfilled the revised McDonald criteria. CD8+ TEMRA cells were enriched by FACS, while bulk CD8+ and CD4+ T cells were purified by magnetic negative isolation. Blood was collected in EDTA tubes and processed within 24 hours, with PBMCs isolated through density gradient centrifugation. PBMCs destined for TCR sequencing were cryopreserved in liquid nitrogen and later thawed in a 37 °C water bath. A purity of at least 90% was achieved for sorted or isolated CD4+, CD8+ and CD8+ TEMRA cells.

RNA was extracted using the RNeasy kit, and about 0.5 to 1 ug of the RNA was reverse transcribed with random hexamers. The immunoSEQ multiplex PCR assay, covering 54 Vbeta and 13 Jbeta segments, was used to amplify TCR beta CDR3 regions. PCR amplification bias was corrected using a synthetic template baseline for primer optimization and computational correction. The authors processed their data as follows. Only productive sequences were kept, with reads annotated to V, D and J genes according to IMGT and analyzed in immunoSEQ Analyzer. To calculate clonality, Shannon entropy was normalized by log2 of the number of productive unique sequences and then subtracted from one. Public and private clones were assessed among the 100 most prevalent clones of each patient and control. Susac-specific clones were defined as absent from healthy and MS cohorts, some 1,000 published viral clones and other ImmuneACCESS disease sequences. TCRdb ran its own pipeline on the public reads, namely fastp trimming at Q25 and MiXCR clone calling, and kept in-frame beta chains. Rows are combined by CDR3 protein, so each entry shows the most common genes and DNA. The V and J calls were determined by TCRdb, not by the authors. This sample holds 150,000 to 250,000 distinct CDR3 sequences; about 95% were observed only once. The ten biggest clones cover around 0.085% of the sample.

About this clonotype itself: Its antigen remains undetermined. Per-nucleotide qualities are absent, and no much larger clonotype sits a single base away.

The rearrangement joined TRBV4-2 to TRBJ2-7; 7 central nucleotides agree with TRBD1. Sequencing used CD4+ T cells from PBMCs. The receptor's source is a human donor with multiple sclerosis. The sequenced DNA is TGTGCCAGCAGCCAAGATCTGACAGGGCCCGTAAGCGAGCAGTACTTC. Translated, this gives CASSQDLTGPVSEQYF.